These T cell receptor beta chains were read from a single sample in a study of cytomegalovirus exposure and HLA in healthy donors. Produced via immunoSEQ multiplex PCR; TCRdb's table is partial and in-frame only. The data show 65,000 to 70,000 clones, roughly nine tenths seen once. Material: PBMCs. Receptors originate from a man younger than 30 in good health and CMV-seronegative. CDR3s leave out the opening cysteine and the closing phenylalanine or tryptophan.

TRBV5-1	ASSLAGLEYEQY
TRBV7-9	ASSLAAAGPDTQY
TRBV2	AGSGTGAYEQY
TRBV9	ASSDVAGLSYNEQF
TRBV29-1	SVGASGSRYEQY
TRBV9	ASSPSQPGLAGEQY
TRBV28	ASSFFGQGLNTEAF
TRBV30	AWSVGLAGGPREQF
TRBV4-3	ASSQNPERNTGELF
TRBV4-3	ASSQEGGGRTDTQY
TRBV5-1	ASSLVRRRGLNTEAF
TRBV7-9	ASSPTGSSGGNEQF
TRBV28	ASSLPLGTTQY
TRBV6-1	ASHYRVLNTEAF
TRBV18	ASSPQVVQGPGELF
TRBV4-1	ASSLRTSGRGDNEQF
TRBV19	ASSGTGSLYEQY
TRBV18	ASTGQLNTEAF
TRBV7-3	ASSPQGAYGYT
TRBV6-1	ASSERRSDTEAF
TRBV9	ASSVIGGAGYGYT
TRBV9	ASSPSGYEQY